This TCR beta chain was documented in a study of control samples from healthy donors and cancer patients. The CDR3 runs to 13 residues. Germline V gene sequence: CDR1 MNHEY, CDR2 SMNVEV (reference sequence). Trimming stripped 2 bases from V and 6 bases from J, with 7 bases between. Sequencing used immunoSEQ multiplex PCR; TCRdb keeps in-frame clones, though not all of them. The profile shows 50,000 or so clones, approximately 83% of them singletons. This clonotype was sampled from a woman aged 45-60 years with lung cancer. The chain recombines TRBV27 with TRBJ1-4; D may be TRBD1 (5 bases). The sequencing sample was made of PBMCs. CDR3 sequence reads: CASSLGGDEKLFF. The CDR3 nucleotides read TGTGCCAGCAGTTTAGGGGGGGATGAAAAACTGTTTTTT. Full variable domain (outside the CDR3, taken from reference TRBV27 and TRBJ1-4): EAQVTQNPRYLITVTGKKLTVTCSQNMNHEYMSWYRQDPGLGLRQIYYSMNVEVTDKGDVPEGYKVSRKEKRNFPLILESPSPNQTSLYFCASSLGGDEKLFFGSGTQLSVL.